Each of the 10 T cell receptor beta chains below was sequenced from the same sample in a study of T cell clones after liver transplantation. The repertoire was sequenced with immunoSEQ multiplex PCR; TCRdb's copy has only in-frame clones and lacks some. The repertoire holds some 110,000 clones, with 75% to 90% as singletons. Sequenced here: CD4+ T cells from blood, sampled before liver transplant. All receptors come from a human donor who received a liver transplant.

The chain uses TRBV14 and TRBJ1-2, with D perhaps TRBD1 (6 bases). Germline values: CDR1 SGHDN, CDR2 FVKESK. The CDR3 loop spans 15 amino acids. V lost 5 bases, J lost 1 base, and 14 bases lay in between. CDR3 protein: CASSDALGGNYGYTF. CDR3 nucleotides: TGTGCCAGCAGCGATGCCCTAGGGGGTAACTATGGCTACACCTTC.

This clone came up once. The chain is built from TRBV7-2 and TRBJ1-2; a weak D match, TRBD1 (6 bases). CDR3 length: 15 residues. Germline CDR1 reads SGHTA; CDR2 reads FQGNSA. Trimming took off 5 bases at V and 2 bases at J, with 15 bases between the two ends. CDR3 amino acids: CASSPGGGENYGYTF. CDR3 DNA sequence: TGTGCCAGCAGCCCTGGAGGGGGAGAGAACTATGGCTACACCTTC. The full variable domain, rest sourced from reference TRBV7-2 and TRBJ1-2, is GAGVSQSPSNKVTEKGKDVELRCDPISGHTALYWYRQSLGQGLEFLIYFQGNSAPDKSGLPSDRFSAERTGGSVSTLTIQRTQQEDSAVYLCASSPGGGENYGYTFGSGTRLTVV.

The chain employs TRBV7-7 and TRBJ1-1, with TRBD1 matching over 7 bases. The length of the CDR3 is 13 residues. V trimming: 6 bases; J trimming: 4 bases; junction bases outside the gene matches: 5. CDR1 and CDR2 from the germline V gene are SSHAT and FNYEAQ (reference sequence). This CDR3 reads CASSPGGFTEAFF. The CDR3 DNA reads as TGTGCCAGCAGTCCAGGGGGATTCACTGAAGCTTTCTTT.

The rearrangement joins TRBV19 to TRBJ1-4; the D is unclear. The V gene's germline CDR1 is LNHDA and CDR2 SQIVND (reference sequence). Trimming took 2 bases from V and 2 from J, leaving 3 bases between them. CDR3 length: 13 residues. The CDR3 is CASSIKTNEKLFF. Here the CDR3 DNA reads TGTGCCAGTAGTATAAAGACTAATGAAAAACTGTTTTTT.

This chain joins TRBV9 and TRBJ2-5; maybe TRBD1 (6 bases). This CDR3 spans 15 amino acids. V was clipped by 2 bases and J by 1 base, with 12 bases between them. Germline assignment: CDR1 SGDLS and CDR2 YYNGEE. In DNA form, the CDR3 reads TGTGCCAGCAGCGTGGCCTGGGGGCCCCAAGAGACCCAGTACTTC. Protein product: CASSVAWGPQETQYF.

The chain uses TRBV7-2 and TRBJ2-1; D is possibly TRBD1 or TRBD2 (5 bases each). V was cut by 2 bases and J by 8 bases, with 19 bases left in between. Germline V gene data show CDR1 as SGHTA and CDR2 as FQGNSA. CDR3 length: 16 amino acids. The CDR3 loop is CASSLRGLGSADEQFF. The CDR3 region has the DNA TGTGCCAGCAGCTTAAGGGGTCTCGGTAGCGCCGATGAGCAGTTCTTC. The full variable domain, with the rest looked up from reference TRBV7-2 and TRBJ2-1, is GAGVSQSPSNKVTEKGKDVELRCDPISGHTALYWYRQSLGQGLEFLIYFQGNSAPDKSGLPSDRFSAERTGGSVSTLTIQRTQQEDSAVYLCASSLRGLGSADEQFFGPGTRLTVL.

The rearrangement joins TRBV5-1 to TRBJ1-1; the D is unclear. CDR3 length equals 13 residues. The V gene lost 2 bases and the J gene lost 5 bases, with 10 bases spanning the gap. Germline CDR1 reads SGHRS; CDR2 reads YFSETQ. The CDR3 DNA follows: TGCGCCAGCAGCTTCAACGTACCTACTGAAGCTTTCTTT. It specifies CASSFNVPTEAFF. Complete variable domain (other parts from reference TRBV5-1 and TRBJ1-1): KAGVTQTPRYLIKTRGQQVTLSCSPISGHRSVSWYQQTPGQGLQFLFEYFSETQRNKGNFPGRFSGRQFSNSRSEMNVSTLELGDSALYLCASSFNVPTEAFFGQGTRLTVV.

The chain recombines TRBV6-6 with TRBJ1-2; D perhaps matches TRBD1 (5 bases). This CDR3 has 13 amino acids. Trimming shortened V by 6 bases and J by 4 bases, and 12 bases separated the two germline ends. The V gene's germline CDR1 is MNHNY and CDR2 SVGAGI (reference sequence). CDR3 residues: CASSRMGGYGYTF. Here the CDR3 DNA reads TGTGCCAGCAGCCGCATGGGGGGCTATGGCTACACCTTC.

The CDR3 DNA is TGTGCCAGCAGCCAAGATCAGGGGTTCACTGAAGCTTTCTTT. This encodes CASSQDQGFTEAFF. The chain recombines TRBV4-2 with TRBJ1-1; TRBD1 might be the D (6 bases). CDR1 and CDR2 (germline): LGHNA, YNFKEQ. Trimming shortened V by 0 bases and J by 4 bases, and 9 bases separated the two germline ends. The CDR3 runs 14 residues.

The V and J genes are TRBV4-2 and TRBJ1-1; 8 bases line up with TRBD1. CDR1 and CDR2 from the germline V gene are LGHNA and YNFKEQ. The CDR3 is 15 amino acids. The trim removed 2 bases at V and 1 base at J, leaving 3 bases unmatched. The CDR3 protein is CASSQWTGSNTEAFF. The CDR3 nucleotides read TGTGCCAGCAGCCAATGGACAGGGTCGAACACTGAAGCTTTCTTT.